One and the same sample provided the 13 T cell receptor beta chains below, sequenced in a study of cytomegalovirus exposure and HLA in healthy donors. 60 Vbeta and 13 Jbeta primers were used in PCR. Using immunoSEQ multiplex PCR, the repertoire was profiled, and TCRdb retains in-frame clones only, with some absent. Here the sample table reports about 140,000 clones. Sequencing was done on a sample of PBMCs. These TCRs come from a woman aged 18 to 35 in good health and CMV-seronegative.

This chain joins TRBV6-1 and TRBJ2-5, with TRBD1 matching over 10 bases. The junction had 7 bases not matched to a gene; V was cut back by 2 bases and J by 4 bases. Germline-derived CDR1 and CDR2 are MNHNS and SASEGT. This CDR3 region has 16 residues. The CDR3: CASSESGQGRGETQYF. The DNA for the CDR3 is TGTGCCAGCAGTGAATCGGGACAGGGGAGGGGAGAGACCCAGTACTTC.

The J gene is TRBJ2-5, the V gene TRBV19, with 13 bases aligning to TRBD2. Trimming removed 5 bases from V and 0 bases from J; junction bases left unmatched: 6. CDR1 is LNHDA and CDR2 is SQIVND in the germline V gene (reference sequence). The CDR3 runs 17 residues. CDR3 sequence (DNA): TGTGCCAGTAGTCGTACTAGCGGGAGGGGGAACCAAGAGACCCAGTACTTC. Translated, it gives CASSRTSGRGNQETQYF. The full variable domain, with the rest looked up from reference TRBV19 and TRBJ2-5, is DGGITQSPKYLFRKEGQNVTLSCEQNLNHDAMYWYRQDPGQGLRLIYYSQIVNDFQKGDIAEGYSVSREKKESFPLTVTSAQKNPTAFYLCASSRTSGRGNQETQYFGPGTRLLVL.

The V call is TRBV6-1, the J call TRBJ2-7, with D tentatively TRBD1 (6 bases). Trimming took 8 bases from V and 6 from J, leaving 20 bases between them. The CDR3 runs to 14 residues. Germline CDR1 is MNHNS and CDR2 is SASEGT. CDR3 region: CASFGTQGAGEQYF. The CDR3 bases are TGTGCCAGCTTCGGGACACAAGGGGCCGGCGAGCAGTACTTC.

The chain recombines TRBV6-4 with TRBJ2-2; TRBD2 matches 10 bases. In germline, CDR1 is MRHNA, CDR2 SNTAGT. Trimming at V came to 8 bases and at J to 2 bases, leaving 2 bases not matched to a gene. The CDR3 is 14 residues long. CDR3 sequence (DNA): TGTGCCAGCGGGACTAGCGCAAACACCGGGGAGCTGTTTTTT. Protein product: CASGTSANTGELFF.

The rearrangement links TRBV30 to TRBJ1-1; D gene ambiguous. In germline, CDR1 is GTSNPN, CDR2 SVGIG (reference sequence). Trimming shortened V by 3 bases and J by 3 bases, and 5 bases separated the two germline ends. This CDR3 has 11 amino acids. The CDR3 loop is CAWSPYTEAFF. In nucleotides, the CDR3 is TGTGCCTGGAGCCCCTACACTGAAGCTTTCTTT.

The J gene is TRBJ2-7, the V gene TRBV6-1; tentative D call: TRBD2 (5 bases). Trimming removed 7 bases at V and 3 bases at J, with 10 bases between. This CDR3 comprises 12 residues. Germline assignment: CDR1 MNHNS and CDR2 SASEGT. CDR3 bases: TGTGCCAGCACTGGACTTAACTACGAGCAGTACGTC. Amino acids: CASTGLNYEQYV.

The rearrangement links TRBV7-9 to TRBJ2-1; 7 bases match TRBD1. The CDR3 runs 15 residues. Germline V gene sequence: CDR1 SEHNR, CDR2 FQNEAQ (reference sequence). Losses at the gene ends were 5 bases for V and 5 bases for J; bases not matched to a gene: 9. The CDR3 DNA reads TGTGCCAGCAGCCAGAGGACAGGTACAAACAATGAGCAGTTCTTC. Translating gives CASSQRTGTNNEQFF.

The chain joins TRBV9 to TRBJ1-2, with D tentatively TRBD1 (6 bases). The V gene lost 4 bases and the J gene lost 4 bases, with 14 bases spanning the gap. Germline V gives CDR1 SGDLS, CDR2 YYNGEE. This CDR3 spans 14 amino acids. CDR3 sequence: CASSITGSGYGYTF. In DNA form, the CDR3 reads TGTGCCAGCAGCATAACAGGGTCGGGCTATGGCTACACCTTC.

The rearrangement links TRBV14 to TRBJ2-1, with D perhaps matching TRBD2 (6 bases). This CDR3 comprises 21 residues. V shed 3 bases and J shed 0 bases, with 27 bases lying between them. Per the germline V gene, CDR1 is SGHDN and CDR2 is FVKESK. The CDR3 coding sequence is TGTGCCAGCAGCCACGACCCCGGGACTCTAGCCTTTGCGGGCTCCTACAATGAGCAGTTCTTC. Protein sequence: CASSHDPGTLAFAGSYNEQFF.

V is TRBV4-1 and J is TRBJ1-2; 8 bases match TRBD1. The CDR3 extends over 16 amino acids. V shed 0 bases and J 6 bases; nucleotides not matched to a gene: 9. Germline CDR1 is MGHRA and CDR2 is YSYEKL. The CDR3 sequence: CASSQDPSGGSDGYTF. CDR3 bases: TGCGCCAGCAGCCAAGACCCCTCAGGGGGCAGCGATGGCTACACCTTC.

The V and J genes are TRBV5-4 and TRBJ1-4; 7 bases match TRBD1. Trimming took 5 bases from V and 8 from J; bases not matched to a gene: 12. This CDR3 region has 15 residues. Per germline, CDR1 SGHNT and CDR2 YYREEE (reference sequence). CDR3 nucleotides: TGTGCCAGCAGTCAAACGACAGGGTCGGAGGAAAAACTGTTTTTT. Amino acid sequence: CASSQTTGSEEKLFF. Together with reference TRBV5-4 and TRBJ1-4, the CDR3 gives the full variable domain: ETGVTQSPTHLIKTRGQQVTLRCSSQSGHNTVSWYQQALGQGPQFIFQYYREEENGRGNFPPRFSGLQFPNYSSELNVNALELDDSALYLCASSQTTGSEEKLFFGSGTQLSVL.

This chain's CDR3 is CASSLELYEQFF. The CDR3 DNA is TGTGCCAGCAGCTTGGAGCTTTACGAGCAGTTCTTC. This chain uses TRBV5-6 with TRBJ2-1; unclear D gene. The CDR3 is 12 residues long. Trimming took 0 bases from V and 10 from J, leaving 8 bases between them. CDR1 and CDR2 (germline): SGHDT, YYEEEE.

V gene TRBV9 combines with J gene TRBJ2-1, with TRBD1 as a possible D gene (6 bases). The germline V gene has CDR1 SGDLS and CDR2 YYNGEE. This CDR3 is 14 amino acids long. V lost 0 bases and J 4 bases, leaving 8 bases between the germline ends. The CDR3 is CASSVGTGYNEQFF. The CDR3 nucleotides read TGTGCCAGCAGCGTAGGTACAGGGTACAATGAGCAGTTCTTC.